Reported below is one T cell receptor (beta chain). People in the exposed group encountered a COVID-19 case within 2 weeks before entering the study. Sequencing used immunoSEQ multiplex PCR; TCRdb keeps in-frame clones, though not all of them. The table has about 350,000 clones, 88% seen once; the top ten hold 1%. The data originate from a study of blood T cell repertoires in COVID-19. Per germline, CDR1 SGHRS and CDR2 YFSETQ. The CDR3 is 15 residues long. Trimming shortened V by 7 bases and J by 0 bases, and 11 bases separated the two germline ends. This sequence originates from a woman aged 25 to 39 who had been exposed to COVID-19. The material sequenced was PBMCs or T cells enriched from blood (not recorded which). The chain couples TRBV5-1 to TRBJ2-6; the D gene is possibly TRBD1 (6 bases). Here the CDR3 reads CASGGQSSGANVLTF. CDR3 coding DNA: TGCGCCAGCGGCGGACAGTCCTCTGGGGCCAACGTCCTGACTTTC.